The T cell receptor beta chain described here comes from a study of beta chain features in type 1 diabetes. In germline, CDR1 is SGHTA, CDR2 FQGNSA. The germline V and J ends were trimmed by 5 bases and 1 base, with 18 bases remaining between them. This CDR3 spans 16 amino acids. By way of CD45RO/CCR7/CD25/CD127/CD95/CD27, the CD4+ regulatory, stem cell-like memory, central memory and naive cells were sorted. Every isolated RNA sample was fully reverse transcribed, so sequencing captured expressed TCRB transcripts. Produced via immunoSEQ multiplex PCR; TCRdb's table is partial and in-frame only. Of roughly 500,000 clones detected, roughly 30% appear once; the ten largest clones hold almost 0.065%.

The sequence was obtained from a man between 18 and 35 years old in good health. The specimen was naive CD4+ T cells from blood. V is TRBV7-2 and J is TRBJ2-7; no definite D call. The CDR3 reads CASSPTNRITSYEQYF. CDR3 nucleotides: TGTGCCAGCAGCCCCACGAACCGGATAACTTCCTACGAGCAGTACTTC.